The clone carrying this TCR beta chain came up a few times. What it binds is not known. This entry is derived from a study of cytotoxic CD8 clonotypes in ibrutinib-treated CLL. Study-wide findings and caveats: Under treatment, the uncommon public clonotypes either contracted or remained stable. T-cell clonality at baseline went above that of age-matched healthy donors and rose and fell with circulating CD8+ T-cell counts.

CDR3 size: 15 residues. V was shortened by 4 bases and J by 8 bases, with 18 bases between the two germline ends. Germline values: CDR1 SEHNR, CDR2 FQNEAQ (reference sequence). Sequencing was designed to attain a depth spanning 1 in 200,000 to 1 in 1 million T cells. Sequencing was performed with immunoSEQ multiplex PCR; in TCRdb, only in-frame clones are kept and a portion is missing. The table has 35,000 to 45,000 clones, approximately 51% seen once. The receptor was derived from a human donor with chronic lymphocytic leukemia. The sequences come from PBMCs, collected before ibrutinib treatment. This chain connects TRBV7-9 to TRBJ2-1, with D perhaps TRBD2 (5 bases). The DNA of the CDR3 is TGTGCCAGCAGCTCCTCCGGGATACTCCGTCATGAGCAGTTCTTC. Translation gives CASSSSGILRHEQFF.